This TCR beta chain was documented in a study of CD8+CD57+ T cells in acquired aplastic anemia. Study in general: CD4+ and CD8+ cells, once sorted, gave DNA averaging roughly 3.2 ug. The study's findings and limits: Fewer than 35 CD8+ CDR3 sequences occurred in both the patients and the controls. CD8+ Simpson's diversity did not differ significantly between patients and controls.

Patients sequenced had flow cytometry evidence of CD8+CD57+ cell expansion. The study sampled blood from patients who had received no therapy. The CDR3 totals 10 residues. The V gene's germline CDR1 is SGHRS and CDR2 YFSETQ. The V end lost 4 bases, the J end lost 7 bases, and 6 bases lay between the germline ends. There are many counts of this clonotype. Its antigen remains unidentified. Genomic DNA served as template for TCR beta VDJ and CDR3 profiling. Each CDR3 protein gets one entry after TCRdb re-called the reads with MiXCR. The data contain 150,000 or so distinct CDR3 sequences, around half of them singletons.

Sequencing input: sorted CD4+, CD8+, or CD8+CD57+ T cells (not recorded which) from PBMCs. This chain links TRBV5-1 with TRBJ2-7; no clear D gene. This receptor was obtained from a human donor with aplastic anemia. In DNA, the CDR3 is TGCGCCAGCAGCCCCCCGGAGCAGTACTTC. Protein sequence: CASSPPEQYF.